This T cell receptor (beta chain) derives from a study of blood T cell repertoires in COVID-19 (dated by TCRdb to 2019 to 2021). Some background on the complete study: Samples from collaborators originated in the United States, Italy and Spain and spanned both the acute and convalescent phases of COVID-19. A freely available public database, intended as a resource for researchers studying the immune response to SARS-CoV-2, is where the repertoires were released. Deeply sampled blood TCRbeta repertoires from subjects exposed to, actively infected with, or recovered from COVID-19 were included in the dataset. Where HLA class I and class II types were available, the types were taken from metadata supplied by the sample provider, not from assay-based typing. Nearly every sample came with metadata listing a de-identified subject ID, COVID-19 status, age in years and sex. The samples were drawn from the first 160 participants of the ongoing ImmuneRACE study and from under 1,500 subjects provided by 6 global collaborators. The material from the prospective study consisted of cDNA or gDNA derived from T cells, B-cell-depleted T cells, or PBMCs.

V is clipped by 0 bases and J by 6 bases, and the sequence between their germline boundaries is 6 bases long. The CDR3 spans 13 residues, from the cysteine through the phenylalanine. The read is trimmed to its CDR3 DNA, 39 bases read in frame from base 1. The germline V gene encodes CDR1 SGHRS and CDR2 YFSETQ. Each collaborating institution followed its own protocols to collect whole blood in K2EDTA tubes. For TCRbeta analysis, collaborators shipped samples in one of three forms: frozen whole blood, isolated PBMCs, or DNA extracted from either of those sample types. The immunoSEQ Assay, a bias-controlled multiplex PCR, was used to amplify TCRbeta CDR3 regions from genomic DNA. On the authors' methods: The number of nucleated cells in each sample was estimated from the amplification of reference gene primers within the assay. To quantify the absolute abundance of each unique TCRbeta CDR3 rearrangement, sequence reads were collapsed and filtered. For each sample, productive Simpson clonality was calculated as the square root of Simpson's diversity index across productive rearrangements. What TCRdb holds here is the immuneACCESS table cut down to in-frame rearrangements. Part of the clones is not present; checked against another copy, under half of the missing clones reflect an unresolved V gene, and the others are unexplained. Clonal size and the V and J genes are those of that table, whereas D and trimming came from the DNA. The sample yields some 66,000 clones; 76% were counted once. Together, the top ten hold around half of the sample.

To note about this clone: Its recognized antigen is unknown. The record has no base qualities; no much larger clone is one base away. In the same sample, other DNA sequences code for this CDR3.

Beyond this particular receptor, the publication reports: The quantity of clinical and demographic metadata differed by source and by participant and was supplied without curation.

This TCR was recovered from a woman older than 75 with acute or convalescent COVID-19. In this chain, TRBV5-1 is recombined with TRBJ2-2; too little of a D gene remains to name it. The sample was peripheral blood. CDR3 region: CASSLDGAGELFF. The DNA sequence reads TGCGCCAGCAGCTTGGACGGAGCCGGGGAGCTGTTTTTT.